The clone carrying this T cell receptor (beta chain) showed up just a few times. V lost 5 bases and J lost 5, with 16 bases in between. The CDR3 is 14 residues long. Germline V CDR1 and CDR2: MNHEY, SVGEGT. These data belong to a study of blood T cell repertoires in COVID-19. On the study more broadly: COVID-19 samples from acute and convalescent phases originated in the United States, Italy and Spain. T cells, B-cell-depleted T cells, or PBMCs provided the cDNA or gDNA that served as material.

Per the original methods: How many nucleated cells were present was estimated from reference gene primer amplification. Sequenced by immunoSEQ multiplex PCR; TCRdb stores in-frame clones only, minus some. V, J and clone size are those of that table, while D and trimming were read from the DNA. The sample lists some 42,000 clones, 75% to 90% occurring once. This sequence was found in a man aged 25-45 years with active or convalescent COVID-19. The material sequenced was peripheral blood. The V gene is TRBV6-2 or TRBV6-3, the J gene TRBJ2-7; D might be TRBD1 (5 bases). The CDR3 protein is CASSRSGRANEQYF. CDR3 DNA: TGTGCCAGCAGTCGCTCCGGCAGGGCTAACGAGCAGTACTTC.